The 22 T cell receptor beta chains listed next were all sequenced from one sample in a study of Graves' ophthalmopathy and Graves' hyperthyroidism (dated by TCRdb to the late 2010s). Sequencing took place on an Illumina HiSeq 2000. For repertoire sequencing, TCR beta CDR3 regions were amplified from RNA transcripts. The first round of RT-PCR was done with HTBI primers and the Qiagen OneStep RT-PCR kit, and was followed by a second round of multiplex PCR, then size selection and purification. TCRdb took the public reads, trimmed them with fastp at Q25, ran MiXCR for clone calling and kept in-frame beta chains. One record per CDR3 amino acid sequence lists the most common genes and DNA. A total of approximately 150,000 distinct CDR3 sequences appear in this sample, under 45% of them only once. About 8.2% of the sample is in the top ten clones. Material: peripheral blood. These receptors were taken from a man aged 25-45 years with Graves' ophthalmopathy. Donor details come from another sample of the same person, matched by shared clones.

The chain employs TRBV12-3 or TRBV12-4 and TRBJ2-7; 10 bases are shared with TRBD2. V shed 6 bases, J shed 2 bases, and the junction held 4 bases outside the gene matches. The CDR3 length is 14 residues. CDR3 region: CASRASGRAYEQYF. CDR3 sequence (DNA): TGTGCCAGCAGGGCCAGCGGGAGGGCCTACGAGCAGTACTTC.

This clonotype was seen many times. CDR3 coding DNA: TGTGCCACCAGTGACGCTGACAGGGGGCGCGACACTGAAGCTTTCTTT. Protein product: CATSDADRGRDTEAFF. J is TRBJ1-1 and V is TRBV24-1, with 10 bases matching TRBD1. The CDR3 runs to 16 residues. The V and J ends lost 4 bases and 3 bases, in that order; junction bases with no gene match: 7. Germline lookup yields CDR1 KGHDR and CDR2 SFDVKD.

In its sample, this clonotype was seen many times. The CDR3 reads CASSTGDNQPQHF. The CDR3 bases are TGTGCCAGCAGCACAGGGGACAATCAGCCCCAGCATTTT. The V gene is TRBV12-3 or TRBV12-4, the J gene TRBJ1-5; TRBD1 aligns across 7 bases. The CDR3 totals 13 residues. The V gene end was trimmed by 6 bases and the J gene end by 3 bases; junction bases not matched to a gene: 2.

This clonotype was picked up one time. The chain links TRBV11-2 to TRBJ1-5, with unresolved D. V was trimmed by 1 base and J by 8 bases, leaving 9 bases between them. This CDR3 contains 13 residues. Germline values: CDR1 SGHAT, CDR2 FQNNGV. The CDR3 reads CASSLGARKPQHF. CDR3 sequence (DNA): TGTGCCAGCAGCTTAGGGGCCCGAAAGCCCCAGCATTTT.

This clonotype was detected many times. The rearrangement links TRBV11-2 to TRBJ1-2, with 12 bases identical to TRBD1. Trimming cost V 4 bases and J 8 bases; bases outside gene matches: 5. The CDR3 sequence is 14 residues long. Germline CDR1 SGHAT, CDR2 FQNNGV. Written as DNA, the CDR3 is TGTGCCAGCAGCTCCGGGACAGGGGGCTACGGCTACACCTTC. It yields the protein CASSSGTGGYGYTF.

In its sample, this clonotype was seen many times. The V call is TRBV28, the J call TRBJ2-7; D ambiguous. CDR1 and CDR2 from the germline V gene are MDHEN and SYDVKM. V lost 3 bases and J lost 3, with 12 bases in between. CDR3 length equals 14 residues. CDR3 sequence: CASSLSVTNYEQYF. The CDR3 bases are TGTGCCAGCAGTTTGAGTGTGACAAACTACGAGCAGTACTTC.

The rearrangement links TRBV6-1 to TRBJ2-7; 11 bases align to TRBD2. The CDR3 runs to 15 residues. Germline V gene data show CDR1 as MNHNS and CDR2 as SASEGT. V lost 6 bases and J lost 3; bases outside the gene matches: 7. In DNA, the CDR3 is TGTGCCAGCAGACTAGCGGGAGAGAACGACTACGAGCAGTACTTC. It codes for CASRLAGENDYEQYF.

The chain recombines TRBV7-2 with TRBJ1-3; 9 positions match TRBD1. V was pared by 4 bases and J by 5 bases, with 6 bases of the junction left unmatched. Germline loops: CDR1 SGHTA, CDR2 FQGNSA. This CDR3 is built from 15 residues. DNA of the CDR3: TGTGCCAGCAGCTCCGGGACAGGGTTTAGAAACACCATATATTTT. It specifies CASSSGTGFRNTIYF.

At least ten counts were recorded for this clonotype. This chain connects TRBV6-1 to TRBJ1-1, with 9 bases fitting TRBD1. The CDR3 sequence is 15 residues long. Germline V CDR1 and CDR2: MNHNS, SASEGT. The J segment lost 4 bases and the V segment lost 1 base, leaving 4 bases of the junction unmatched. The CDR3 region is CASSEEGTGSTEAFF. Here the CDR3 DNA reads TGTGCCAGCAGTGAAGAGGGGACAGGGAGCACTGAAGCTTTCTTT.

This clonotype was counted ten times or more. V and J are TRBV6-6 and TRBJ1-2; no clear D. This CDR3 contains 12 residues. V was trimmed by 10 bases and J by 4 bases, leaving 13 bases between them. The V gene's germline CDR1 is MNHNY and CDR2 SVGAGI (reference sequence). CDR3 in amino acids: CAIGDGPYGYTF. The CDR3 DNA follows: TGTGCCATCGGAGACGGTCCCTATGGCTACACCTTC.

V is TRBV14 and J is TRBJ1-5; D uncertain. Germline CDR1 reads SGHDN; CDR2 reads FVKESK. This CDR3 region has 12 residues. Trimming stripped 1 base from V and 7 bases from J, with 5 bases between. In DNA form, the CDR3 reads TGTGCCAGCAGCCAAGTCGGCCAGCCCCAGCATTTT. It is translated as CASSQVGQPQHF. The full variable domain, in which reference TRBV14 and TRBJ1-5 provide the parts outside the CDR3, is EAGVTQFPSHSVIEKGQTVTLRCDPISGHDNLYWYRRVMGKEIKFLLHFVKESKQDESGMPNNRFLAERTGGTYSTLKVQPAELEDSGVYFCASSQVGQPQHFGDGTRLSIL.

This clonotype was observed many times. The V gene is TRBV27, the J gene TRBJ2-6; D might be TRBD2 (6 bases). V gave up 5 bases and J gave up 2 bases, with 7 bases separating them. The CDR3 runs to 14 residues. Germline V gives CDR1 MNHEY, CDR2 SMNVEV (reference sequence). The CDR3 reads CASSRGTGANVLTF. The DNA of the CDR3 is TGTGCCAGCAGTCGCGGGACTGGGGCCAACGTCCTGACTTTC.

Many counts were recorded for this clonotype. V is TRBV29-1 and J is TRBJ1-2; 8 bases align to TRBD1. V trimming: 6 bases; J trimming: 4 bases; junction bases outside the gene matches: 7. This CDR3 contains 13 residues. Per the germline V gene, CDR1 is SQVTM and CDR2 is ANQGSEA. Here the CDR3 DNA reads TGCAGCGTCACCAGACAGGGGAGCTATGGCTACACCTTC. It specifies CSVTRQGSYGYTF. The full variable domain, with the rest looked up from reference TRBV29-1 and TRBJ1-2, is SAVISQKPSRDICQRGTSLTIQCQVDSQVTMMFWYRQQPGQSLTLIATANQGSEATYESGFVIDKFPISRPNLTFSTLTVSNMSPEDSSIYLCSVTRQGSYGYTFGSGTRLTVV.

The gene calls are TRBV28 and TRBJ1-2, with 7 bases lining up with TRBD1. This CDR3 contains 15 residues. V lost 4 bases and J lost 0; bases outside the gene matches: 5. From germline, CDR1 is MDHEN and CDR2 SYDVKM. The CDR3 sequence is CASSSTGEANYGYTF. In nucleotides, the CDR3 is TGTGCCAGCAGTTCTACAGGGGAAGCTAACTATGGCTACACCTTC.

In this sample, this clonotype turned up many times. The chain combines TRBV19 with TRBJ1-1; D ambiguous. V shed 6 bases and J shed 1 base, with 6 bases lying between them. This CDR3 has 12 residues. Per the germline V gene, CDR1 is LNHDA and CDR2 is SQIVND (reference sequence). CDR3 protein: CASRPRNTEAFF. The DNA for the CDR3 is TGTGCCAGTAGGCCCAGGAACACTGAAGCTTTCTTT.

This sequence joins TRBV29-1 and TRBJ1-2, with TRBD1 as a possible D gene (5 bases). Trimming cost V 1 base and J 0 bases, with 18 bases left between them. Germline CDR1 is SQVTM and CDR2 is ANQGSEA. The CDR3 is 17 amino acids. The DNA for the CDR3 is TGCAGCGTTGAAGCCCAGGGTCCAGGCAACCCTAACTATGGCTACACCTTC. Protein sequence: CSVEAQGPGNPNYGYTF.

This clonotype showed up many times. V gene TRBV7-2 combines with J gene TRBJ2-5, with a possible D match to TRBD2 (6 bases). CDR3 length: 17 amino acids. Trimming took 1 base from V and 4 from J, leaving 19 bases between them. Germline CDR1 reads SGHTA; CDR2 reads FQGNSA. CDR3 sequence (DNA): TGTGCCAGCAGCTTAGGGGTGCGCCCCGCCGGGGGAGAGACCCAGTACTTC. Its translation is CASSLGVRPAGGETQYF.

This clonotype was observed many times. V gene TRBV28 combines with J gene TRBJ2-6; D uncertain. The length of the CDR3 is 13 residues. Germline lookup yields CDR1 MDHEN and CDR2 SYDVKM. Deletions cut 10 bases from V and 2 bases from J, with 9 bases between. The CDR3 is CATRVPGANVLTF. The CDR3 DNA is TGTGCCACCCGTGTCCCTGGGGCCAACGTCCTGACTTTC.

The chain employs TRBV6-1 and TRBJ1-2; D is unresolved. The germline gives CDR1 MNHNS, CDR2 SASEGT. The CDR3 loop spans 17 amino acids. V was pared by 5 bases and J by 2 bases, with 21 bases between. The CDR3 DNA sequence: TGTGCCAGCAGTCCCTCCCTCCTTGGCGGGCCGAACTATGGCTACACCTTC. This encodes CASSPSLLGGPNYGYTF.

This clonotype was seen at least ten times. This chain links TRBV20-1 with TRBJ1-1; D unresolved. The germline V gene encodes CDR1 DFQATT and CDR2 SNEGSKA (reference sequence). V was shortened by 3 bases and J by 0 bases, with 11 bases between the two germline ends. This CDR3 has 14 residues. CDR3 sequence: CSASKQAMNTEAFF. The CDR3 DNA is TGCAGTGCTAGTAAGCAGGCCATGAACACTGAAGCTTTCTTT.

The V call is TRBV6-1, the J call TRBJ2-7; no clear D gene. The CDR3 runs 13 residues. V lost 8 bases, J lost 1 base, and 12 bases lay in between. Per the germline V gene, CDR1 is MNHNS and CDR2 is SASEGT. The CDR3 sequence is CASAFSPSYEQYF. For the CDR3, the DNA is TGTGCCAGCGCCTTTAGCCCGTCCTACGAGCAGTACTTC.

V usage is TRBV2 and J usage is TRBJ2-5; D remains unclear. Trimming shortened V by 4 bases and J by 5 bases, and 5 bases separated the two germline ends. The CDR3 length is 11 residues. From germline, CDR1 is SNHLY and CDR2 FYNNEI. Here the CDR3 DNA reads TGTGCCAGCAGTGCTGCGGAGACCCAGTACTTC. Its protein product is CASSAAETQYF.